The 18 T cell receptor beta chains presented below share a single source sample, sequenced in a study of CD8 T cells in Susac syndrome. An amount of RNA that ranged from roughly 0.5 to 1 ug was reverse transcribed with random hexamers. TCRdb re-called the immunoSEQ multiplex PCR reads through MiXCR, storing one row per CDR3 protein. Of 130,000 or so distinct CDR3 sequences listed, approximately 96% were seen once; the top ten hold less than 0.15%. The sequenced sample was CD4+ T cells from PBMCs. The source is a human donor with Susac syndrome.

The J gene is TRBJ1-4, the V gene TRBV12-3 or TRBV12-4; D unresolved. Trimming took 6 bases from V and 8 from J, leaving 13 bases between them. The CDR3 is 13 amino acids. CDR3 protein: CASSRTGGEKLFF. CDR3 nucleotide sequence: TGTGCCAGCAGCCGAACGGGAGGGGAAAAACTGTTTTTT.

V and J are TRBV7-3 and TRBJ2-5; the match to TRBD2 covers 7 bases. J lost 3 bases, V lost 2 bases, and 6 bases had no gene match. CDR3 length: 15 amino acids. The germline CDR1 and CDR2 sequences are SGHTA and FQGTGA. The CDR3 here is CASSLEGGAEETQYF. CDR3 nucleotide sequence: TGTGCCAGCAGCTTAGAGGGAGGGGCAGAAGAGACCCAGTACTTC. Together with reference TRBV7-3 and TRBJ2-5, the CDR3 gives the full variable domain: GAGVSQTPSNKVTEKGKYVELRCDPISGHTALYWYRQSLGQGPEFLIYFQGTGAADDSGLPNDRFFAVRPEGSVSTLKIQRTERGDSAVYLCASSLEGGAEETQYFGPGTRLLVL.

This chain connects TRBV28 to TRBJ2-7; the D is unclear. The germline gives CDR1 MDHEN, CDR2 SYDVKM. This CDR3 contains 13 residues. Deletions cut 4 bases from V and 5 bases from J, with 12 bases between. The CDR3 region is CASSSPWADEQYF. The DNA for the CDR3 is TGTGCCAGCAGTTCGCCGTGGGCAGACGAGCAGTACTTC.

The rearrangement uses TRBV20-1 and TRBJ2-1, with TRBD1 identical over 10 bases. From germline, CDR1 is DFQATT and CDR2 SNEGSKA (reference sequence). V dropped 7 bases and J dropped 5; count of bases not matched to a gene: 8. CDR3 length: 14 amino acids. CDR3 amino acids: CSGPGQGNNNEQFF. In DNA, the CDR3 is TGCAGTGGACCGGGACAGGGGAACAACAATGAGCAGTTCTTC.

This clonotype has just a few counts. CDR3 in amino acids: CASSLSVYGYTF. In nucleotides, the CDR3 is TGTGCCAGCAGTTTATCGGTCTATGGCTACACCTTC. The rearrangement joins TRBV28 to TRBJ1-2; D is unclear. Germline V lookup: CDR1 MDHEN, CDR2 SYDVKM. The length of the CDR3 is 12 residues. Trimming took off 1 base at V and 4 bases at J, with 4 bases between the two ends.

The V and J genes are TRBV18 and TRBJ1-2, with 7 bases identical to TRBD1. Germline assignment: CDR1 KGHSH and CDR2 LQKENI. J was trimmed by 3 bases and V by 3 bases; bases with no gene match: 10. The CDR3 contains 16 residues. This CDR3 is CASSPQPTGTDYGYTF. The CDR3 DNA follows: TGTGCCAGCTCACCTCAACCGACCGGGACAGACTATGGCTACACCTTC.

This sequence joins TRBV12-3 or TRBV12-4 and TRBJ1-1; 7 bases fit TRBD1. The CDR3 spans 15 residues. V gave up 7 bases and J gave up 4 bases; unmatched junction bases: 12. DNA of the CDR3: TGTGCCAGCAAAGGCGAGGGGGCGCTCGGCACTGAAGCTTTCTTT. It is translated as CASKGEGALGTEAFF.

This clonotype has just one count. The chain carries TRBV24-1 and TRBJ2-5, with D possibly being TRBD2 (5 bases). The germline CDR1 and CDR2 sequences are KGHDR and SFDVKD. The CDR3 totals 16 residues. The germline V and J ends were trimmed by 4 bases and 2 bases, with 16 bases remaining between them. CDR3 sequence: CATSDPTPRVQETQYF. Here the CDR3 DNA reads TGTGCCACCAGTGACCCCACGCCGAGGGTTCAAGAGACCCAGTACTTC.

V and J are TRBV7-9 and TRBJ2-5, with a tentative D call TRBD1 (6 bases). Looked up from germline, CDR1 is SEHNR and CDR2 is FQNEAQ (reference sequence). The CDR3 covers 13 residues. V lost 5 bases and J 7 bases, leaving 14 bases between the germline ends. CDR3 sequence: CASSDHRVRTQYF. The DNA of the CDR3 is TGTGCCAGCAGCGACCACAGGGTACGGACCCAGTACTTC.

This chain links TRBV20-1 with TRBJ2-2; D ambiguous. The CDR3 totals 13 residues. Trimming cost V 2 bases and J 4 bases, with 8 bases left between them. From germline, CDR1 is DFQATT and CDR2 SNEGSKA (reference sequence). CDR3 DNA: TGCAGTGCTAGAAGGCCGGGCACCGGGGAGCTGTTTTTT. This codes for CSARRPGTGELFF.

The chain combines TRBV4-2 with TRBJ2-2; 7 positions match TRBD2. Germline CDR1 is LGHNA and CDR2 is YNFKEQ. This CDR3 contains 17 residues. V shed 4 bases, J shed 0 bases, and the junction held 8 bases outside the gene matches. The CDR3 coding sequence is TGTGCCAGCAGCCTCCATGGCGCGGGAGCGAACACCGGGGAGCTGTTTTTT. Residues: CASSLHGAGANTGELFF.

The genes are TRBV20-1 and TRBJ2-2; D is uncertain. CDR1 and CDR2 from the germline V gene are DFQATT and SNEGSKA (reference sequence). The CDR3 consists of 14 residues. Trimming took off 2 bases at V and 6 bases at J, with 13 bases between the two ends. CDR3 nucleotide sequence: TGCAGTGCTAGAAATAGTCCTATCCCCGGGGAGCTGTTTTTT. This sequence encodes CSARNSPIPGELFF.

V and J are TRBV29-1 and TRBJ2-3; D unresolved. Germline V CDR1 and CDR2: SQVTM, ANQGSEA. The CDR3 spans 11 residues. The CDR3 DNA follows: TGCACCGGTGTCCAAACAGATACGCAGTATTTT. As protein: CTGVQTDTQYF.

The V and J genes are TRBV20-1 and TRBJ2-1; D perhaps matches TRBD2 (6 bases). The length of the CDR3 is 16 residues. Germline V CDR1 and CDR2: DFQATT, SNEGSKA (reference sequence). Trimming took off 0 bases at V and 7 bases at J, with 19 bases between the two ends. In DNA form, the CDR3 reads TGCAGTGCTAGAGATTTCACTACGTTAGCGGAAAATGAGCAGTTCTTC. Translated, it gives CSARDFTTLAENEQFF.

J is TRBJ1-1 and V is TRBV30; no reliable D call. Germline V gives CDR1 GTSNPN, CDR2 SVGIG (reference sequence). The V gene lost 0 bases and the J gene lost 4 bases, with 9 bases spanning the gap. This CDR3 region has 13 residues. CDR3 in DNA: TGTGCCTGGAGTGTAGTGGGAGGCACTGAAGCTTTCTTT. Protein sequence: CAWSVVGGTEAFF.

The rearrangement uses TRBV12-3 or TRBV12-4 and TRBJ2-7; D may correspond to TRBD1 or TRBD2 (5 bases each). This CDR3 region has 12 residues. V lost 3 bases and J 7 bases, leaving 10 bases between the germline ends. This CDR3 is CASSFRDLEQYF. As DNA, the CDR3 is TGTGCCAGCAGTTTCAGGGACCTGGAGCAGTACTTC.

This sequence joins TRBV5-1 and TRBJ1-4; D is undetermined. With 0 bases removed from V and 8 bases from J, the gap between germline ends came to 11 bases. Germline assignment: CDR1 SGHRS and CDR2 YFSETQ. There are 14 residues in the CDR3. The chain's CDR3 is CASSLGRAGEKLFF. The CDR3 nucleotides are TGCGCCAGCAGCTTGGGAAGGGCTGGGGAAAAACTGTTTTTT.

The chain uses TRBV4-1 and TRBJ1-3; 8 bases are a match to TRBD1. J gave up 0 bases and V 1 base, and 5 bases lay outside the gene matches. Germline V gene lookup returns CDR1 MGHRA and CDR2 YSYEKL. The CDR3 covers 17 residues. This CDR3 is CASSQARTGGSGNTIYF. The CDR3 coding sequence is TGCGCCAGCAGCCAAGCGAGAACAGGGGGCTCTGGAAACACCATATATTTT.